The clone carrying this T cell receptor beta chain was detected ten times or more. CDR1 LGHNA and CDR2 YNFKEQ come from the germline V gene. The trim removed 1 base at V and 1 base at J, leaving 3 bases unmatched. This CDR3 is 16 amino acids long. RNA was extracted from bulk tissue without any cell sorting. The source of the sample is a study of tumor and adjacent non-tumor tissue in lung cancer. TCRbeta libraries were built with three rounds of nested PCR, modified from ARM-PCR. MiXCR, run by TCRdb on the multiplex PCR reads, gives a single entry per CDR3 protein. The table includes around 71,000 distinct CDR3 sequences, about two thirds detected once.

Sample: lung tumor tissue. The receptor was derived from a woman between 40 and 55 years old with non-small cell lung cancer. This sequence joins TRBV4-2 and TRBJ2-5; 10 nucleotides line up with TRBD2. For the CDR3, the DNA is TGTGCCAGCAGCCAAGGAGCGGGGGGGTTCCAAGAGACCCAGTACTTC. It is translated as CASSQGAGGFQETQYF.